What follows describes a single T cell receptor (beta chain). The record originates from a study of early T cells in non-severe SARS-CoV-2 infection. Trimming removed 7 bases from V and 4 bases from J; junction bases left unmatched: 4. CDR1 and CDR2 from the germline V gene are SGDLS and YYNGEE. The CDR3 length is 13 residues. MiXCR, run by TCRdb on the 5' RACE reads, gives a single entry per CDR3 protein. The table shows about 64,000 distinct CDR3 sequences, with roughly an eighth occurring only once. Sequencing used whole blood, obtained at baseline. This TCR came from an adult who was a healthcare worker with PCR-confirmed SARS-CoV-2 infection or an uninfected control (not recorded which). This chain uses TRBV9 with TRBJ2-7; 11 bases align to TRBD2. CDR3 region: CASSSGRWYEQYF. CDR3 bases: TGTGCCAGCTCTAGCGGGAGGTGGTACGAGCAGTACTTC.